This is a list of T cell receptor beta chains from one sample in a study of blood T cell repertoires in COVID-19. The data were produced by immunoSEQ multiplex PCR, yet TCRdb's version contains in-frame clones alone and is incomplete. The sample records 300,000 to 350,000 clones, around 87% being singletons. The sequenced material came from peripheral blood. These receptors were obtained from a man aged 18-30 years with active or convalescent COVID-19. Each CDR3 is given with its conserved first and last residue. A D gene is named only where the DNA matches it firmly. For some rows the clone size is stated as once, few or many, or as a class when expanded; others skip it.

cdr3_nt cdr3_aa j_call clone_size v_call d_call
TGTGCCAGCAGCGCCGGGGACAGGGGTTATGAAAAACTGTTTTTT CASSAGDRGYEKLFF TRBJ1-4 - TRBV9 TRBD1
TGTGCCATCAGACCGACAGCTTATAATTCACCCCTCCACTTT CAIRPTAYNSPLHF TRBJ1-6 - TRBV10-3 -
TGTGCCAGCAGTTCCTCCAGGGGAATGAACGAGCAGTACTTC CASSSSRGMNEQYF TRBJ2-7 - TRBV27 -
TGTGCCAGCAGCCCCAGGACAGGGGGCAACACTGAAGCTTTCTTT CASSPRTGGNTEAFF TRBJ1-1 few TRBV11-2 TRBD1
TGTGCCAGTAGATCAACAGGATTCTACGAGCAGTACTTC CASRSTGFYEQYF TRBJ2-7 - TRBV19 -
TGTGCCAGCAGTTCTAGCGGGACGAAGTCAGAGACCCAGTACTTC CASSSSGTKSETQYF TRBJ2-5 - TRBV2 TRBD2
TGTGCCAGCAGTTTACCCCTCCCCGGGGAGCTGTTTTTT CASSLPLPGELFF TRBJ2-2 few TRBV28 -
TGTGCCAGTAGTATATCAGGGGGTGGGATTACGGGGCCCGTAGATACGCAGTATTTT CASSISGGGITGPVDTQYF TRBJ2-3 - TRBV19 TRBD1
TGTGCCAGCTCACCACCGGCCGCAGTTAATAGCAATCAGCCCCAGCATTTT CASSPPAAVNSNQPQHF TRBJ1-5 - TRBV18 -
TGTGCCAGCTCACCACAAGGGGGCATTGGTTCTGGAAACACCATATATTTT CASSPQGGIGSGNTIYF TRBJ1-3 - TRBV18 TRBD1
TGTGCCAGCAGCCGGGGGACGGCAAGCACAGATACGCAGTATTTT CASSRGTASTDTQYF TRBJ2-3 - TRBV11-3 -
TGTGCCAGCAGCTTAGGGGCCTCGGGGTACGAGCAGTACTTC CASSLGASGYEQYF TRBJ2-7 few TRBV7-9 -
TGCGCCAGCAGCCGGAGTCATCCTAGCGGGGACGAGCAGTACTTC CASSRSHPSGDEQYF TRBJ2-7 - TRBV4-1 TRBD2
TGCGCCAGCAGCTGGGGACAGGGGGAAGAGACCCAGTACTTC CASSWGQGEETQYF TRBJ2-5 - TRBV5-1 TRBD1
TGCGCCAGCAGCGCTGTTCAGGGTCGCCTAAACACTGAAGCTTTCTTT CASSAVQGRLNTEAFF TRBJ1-1 - TRBV10-1 -
TGTGCCAGCAGCTTTACGTTAGCGGGAGTTGGTGATACGCAGTATTTT CASSFTLAGVGDTQYF TRBJ2-3 - TRBV11-2 TRBD2